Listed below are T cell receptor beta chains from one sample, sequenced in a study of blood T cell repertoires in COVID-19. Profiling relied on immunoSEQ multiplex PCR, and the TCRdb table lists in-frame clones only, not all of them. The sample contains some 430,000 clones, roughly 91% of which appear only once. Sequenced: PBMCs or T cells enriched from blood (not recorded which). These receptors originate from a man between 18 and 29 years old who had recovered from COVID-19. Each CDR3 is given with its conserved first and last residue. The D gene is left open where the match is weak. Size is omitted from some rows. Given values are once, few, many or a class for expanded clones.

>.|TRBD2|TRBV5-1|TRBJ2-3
CASSFGLAGTDTQYF
TGCGCCAGCAGCTTCGGACTAGCGGGCACAGATACGCAGTATTTT
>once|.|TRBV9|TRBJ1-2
CASSVGQGPLSGYTF
TGTGCCAGCAGCGTGGGCCAGGGTCCCCTAAGCGGCTACACCTTC
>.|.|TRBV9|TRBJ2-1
CASSVGGAGRVSYNEQFF
TGTGCCAGCAGCGTAGGTGGTGCGGGTCGGGTATCCTACAATGAGCAGTTCTTC
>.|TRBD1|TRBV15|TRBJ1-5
CATSRDRGTGINQPQHF
TGTGCCACCAGCAGAGATCGAGGGACAGGGATTAATCAGCCCCAGCATTTT
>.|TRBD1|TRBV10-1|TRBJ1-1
CASSESNVRDRVNTEAFF
TGCGCCAGCAGTGAATCCAACGTCCGGGACAGGGTGAACACTGAAGCTTTCTTT
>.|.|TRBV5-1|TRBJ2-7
CASSFLATYEQYF
TGCGCCAGCAGCTTCTTAGCGACCTACGAGCAGTACTTC
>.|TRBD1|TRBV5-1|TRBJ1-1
CASSGTGTTEAFF
TGCGCCAGCAGTGGGACAGGTACTACTGAAGCTTTCTTT
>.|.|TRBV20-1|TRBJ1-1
CRGTPEAFF
TGCAGGGGGACACCTGAAGCTTTCTTT
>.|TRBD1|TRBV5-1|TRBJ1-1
CASSPRTGDTEAFF
TGCGCCAGCAGCCCCCGGACAGGGGACACTGAAGCTTTCTTT
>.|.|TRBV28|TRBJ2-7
CASRDGSANSYEQYF
TGTGCCAGCAGGGACGGGAGTGCCAACTCCTACGAGCAGTACTTC
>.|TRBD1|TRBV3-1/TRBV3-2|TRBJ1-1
CASSQVQGNGEAFF
TGTGCCAGCAGCCAAGTACAGGGGAACGGTGAAGCTTTCTTT
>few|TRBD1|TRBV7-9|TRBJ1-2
CASSLLDRGGYTF
TGTGCCAGCAGCTTACTTGACAGGGGAGGCTACACCTTC
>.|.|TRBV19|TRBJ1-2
CASRGGSRYTF
TGTGCCAGTAGAGGAGGGTCCCGGTACACCTTC
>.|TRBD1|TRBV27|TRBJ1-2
CASRGTGTGGYGYTF
TGTGCCAGCAGAGGAACCGGGACAGGGGGATATGGCTACACCTTC
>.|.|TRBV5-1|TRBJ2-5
CASSDLRGQLETQYF
TGCGCCAGCAGCGACCTACGAGGACAGTTGGAGACCCAGTACTTC
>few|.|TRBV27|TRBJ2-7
CASSFGYEQYF
TGTGCCAGCAGTTTCGGCTACGAGCAGTACTTC
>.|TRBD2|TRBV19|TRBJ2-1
CASSIGSGLAGDGRQFF
TGTGCCAGTAGTATAGGCTCGGGACTAGCGGGAGATGGGAGGCAGTTCTTC
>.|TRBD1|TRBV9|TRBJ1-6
CASSFRQGDGSPLHF
TGTGCCAGCAGCTTCCGACAGGGGGATGGTTCACCCCTCCACTTT
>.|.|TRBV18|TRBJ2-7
CASSRDSWQFYEQYF
TGTGCCAGCTCGAGGGACTCCTGGCAGTTCTACGAGCAGTACTTC
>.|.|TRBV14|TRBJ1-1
CASSQGGVQGAFF
TGTGCCAGCAGCCAAGGCGGGGTCCAGGGAGCTTTCTTT
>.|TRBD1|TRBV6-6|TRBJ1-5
CASSPTPRGRLGSNQPQHF
TGTGCCAGCAGTCCCACGCCCAGGGGGCGCCTCGGTAGCAATCAGCCCCAGCATTTT
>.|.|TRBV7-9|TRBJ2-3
CASSLGSKPGTDTQYF
TGTGCCAGCAGCTTAGGTTCAAAACCGGGCACAGATACGCAGTATTTT
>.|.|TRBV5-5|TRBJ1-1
CASSLGGGLNTEAFF
TGTGCCAGCAGCTTGGGAGGCGGATTGAACACTGAAGCTTTCTTT
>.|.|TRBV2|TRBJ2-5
CASSSRGMGPQYF
TGTGCCAGCAGTTCCAGGGGCATGGGGCCCCAGTACTTC
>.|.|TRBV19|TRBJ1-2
CASSPDWYGYTF
TGTGCCAGTAGTCCCGACTGGTATGGCTACACCTTC
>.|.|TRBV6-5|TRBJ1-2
CASSYQAGDVGYTF
TGTGCCAGCAGTTATCAGGCAGGGGACGTTGGCTACACCTTC
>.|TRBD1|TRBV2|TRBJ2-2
CASSVTGTVNTGELFF
TGTGCCAGCAGTGTTACCGGGACAGTAAACACCGGGGAGCTGTTTTTT
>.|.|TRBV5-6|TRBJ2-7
CASSLHEQYF
TGTGCCAGCAGCCTCCACGAGCAGTACTTC
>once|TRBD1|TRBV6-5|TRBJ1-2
CASSPYGQGVGYTF
TGTGCCAGCAGTCCATACGGACAGGGGGTTGGCTACACCTTC
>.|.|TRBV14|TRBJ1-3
CASSQVPGYSGNTIYF
TGTGCCAGCAGCCAAGTGCCGGGGTACTCTGGAAACACCATATATTTT
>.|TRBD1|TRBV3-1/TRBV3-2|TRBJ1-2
CASSQVGQGDGYTF
TGTGCCAGCAGCCAAGTCGGACAGGGCGATGGCTACACCTTC
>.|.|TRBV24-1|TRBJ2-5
CATSRGRQPQETQYF
TGTGCCACCAGTCGGGGGAGACAGCCCCAAGAGACCCAGTACTTC
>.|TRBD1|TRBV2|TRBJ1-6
CASSRDSGNSPLHF
TGTGCCAGCAGCAGGGACAGCGGAAATTCACCCCTCCACTTT
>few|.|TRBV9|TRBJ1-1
CASSATGGPTEAFF
TGTGCCAGCAGCGCCACGGGGGGGCCCACTGAAGCTTTCTTT
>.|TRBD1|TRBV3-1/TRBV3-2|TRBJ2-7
CASSPPERGQQYF
TGTGCCAGCAGCCCTCCGGAGAGGGGGCAGCAGTACTTC
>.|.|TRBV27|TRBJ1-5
CASRAGNQPQHF
TGTGCCAGCAGAGCAGGTAATCAGCCCCAGCATTTT
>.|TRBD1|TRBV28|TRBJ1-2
CASTPRRKGRGSSGDMSYTF
TGTGCCAGCACCCCCCGGAGGAAGGGCAGGGGGTCATCCGGGGATATGAGCTACACCTTC
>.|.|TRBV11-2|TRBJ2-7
CASSFNEYQQYF
TGTGCCAGCAGCTTTAATGAGTACCAGCAGTACTTC
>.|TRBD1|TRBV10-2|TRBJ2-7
CASIPGQSSYEQYF
TGCGCCAGCATCCCGGGACAGAGCTCCTACGAGCAGTACTTC
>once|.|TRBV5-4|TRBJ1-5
CASSLDRSNQPQHF
TGTGCCAGCAGCTTAGACAGATCTAATCAGCCCCAGCATTTT
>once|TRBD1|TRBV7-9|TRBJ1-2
CASSAPSGQGLNDTF
TGTGCCAGCAGCGCACCCTCGGGACAGGGGTTGAATGACACCTTC
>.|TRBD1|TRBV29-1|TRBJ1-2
CSVEDSTSGQGRTNYGYTF
TGCAGCGTTGAAGACTCAACCTCGGGACAGGGGCGAACTAACTATGGCTACACCTTC
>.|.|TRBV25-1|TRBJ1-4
CASSEYQARVTNEKLFF
TGTGCCAGCAGTGAATATCAGGCCAGGGTTACTAATGAAAAACTGTTTTTT
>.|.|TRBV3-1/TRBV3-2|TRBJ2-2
CASRALGRTGELFF
TGTGCCAGCAGGGCGCTAGGGAGGACCGGGGAGCTGTTTTTT
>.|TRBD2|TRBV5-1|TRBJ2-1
CASSLAKLSSGRYNEQFF
TGCGCCAGCAGCTTGGCGAAGTTGTCTAGCGGGAGATACAATGAGCAGTTCTTC
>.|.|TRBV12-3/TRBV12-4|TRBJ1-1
CASSFPRNTEAFF
TGTGCCAGCAGTTTTCCTAGGAACACTGAAGCTTTCTTT
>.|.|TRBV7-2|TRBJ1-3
CASYSGAGSSGNTIYF
TGTGCCAGCTACTCTGGGGCAGGCAGCTCTGGAAACACCATATATTTT
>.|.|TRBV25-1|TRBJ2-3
CASSSITGPTDTQYF
TGTGCCAGCAGTAGTATAACAGGTCCCACAGATACGCAGTATTTT
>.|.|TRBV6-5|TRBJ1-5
CASSAGQSQPQHF
TGTGCCAGCAGCGCAGGACAGAGTCAGCCCCAGCATTTT
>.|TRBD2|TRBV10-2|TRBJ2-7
CASSQVAGPTYEQYF
TGCGCCAGCAGTCAAGTAGCGGGACCAACCTACGAGCAGTACTTC
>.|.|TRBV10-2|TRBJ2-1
CASSPDWEAQFF
TGCGCCAGCAGCCCCGACTGGGAGGCGCAGTTCTTC
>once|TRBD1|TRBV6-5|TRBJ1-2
CASSSPETGDVYGYTF
TGTGCCAGCAGTTCGCCCGAGACAGGGGATGTGTATGGCTACACCTTC
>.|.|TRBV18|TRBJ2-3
CASLGGTRTDTQYF
TGTGCCAGCTTAGGAGGTACAAGGACAGATACGCAGTATTTT
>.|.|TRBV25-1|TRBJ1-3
CASPQGNTIYF
TGTGCCAGCCCTCAGGGAAACACCATATATTTT
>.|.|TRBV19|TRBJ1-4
CASSITGTNEKLFF
TGTGCCAGTAGTATAACCGGAACTAATGAAAAACTGTTTTTT
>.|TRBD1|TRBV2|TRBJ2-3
CASSRTGQGKTDTQYF
TGTGCCAGCAGTCGTACGGGACAGGGTAAGACAGATACGCAGTATTTT
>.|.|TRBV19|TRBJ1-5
CASSIIGGEGNQPQHF
TGTGCCAGTAGTATCATCGGAGGGGAGGGCAATCAGCCCCAGCATTTT
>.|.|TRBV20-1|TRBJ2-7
CSASSNSYEQYF
TGCAGTGCTAGTAGCAACTCCTACGAGCAGTACTTC